These T cell receptor beta chains were read from a single sample in a study of cytotoxic CD8 clonotypes in ibrutinib-treated CLL. Only in-frame clones appear in the TCRdb table, and some are missing; sequencing was by immunoSEQ multiplex PCR. The table records tens of thousands of clones, around half of them present only once. Sequencing used PBMCs, obtained after 12 months of ibrutinib treatment. The receptors shown here come from a human donor with chronic lymphocytic leukemia. The CDR3 runs from the conserved cysteine through the conserved F or W. A D gene is named only where the DNA matches it firmly. Only part of the rows carry a size: once, few, many, or a class if the clone is expanded.

V gene	J gene	clone size	D gene	CDR3 protein	CDR3 DNA
TRBV5-6	TRBJ1-1	few	NA	CASSLALGALNTEAFF	TGTGCCAGCAGCTTGGCTCTAGGGGCTCTGAACACTGAAGCTTTCTTT
TRBV19	TRBJ2-2	many	TRBD1	CASRQGAGNTGELFF	TGTGCCAGTAGACAGGGGGCGGGGAACACCGGGGAGCTGTTTTTT
TRBV6-4	TRBJ2-5	NA	TRBD1	CASSAGTGGETQYF	TGTGCCAGCAGTGCCGGGACAGGGGGAGAGACCCAGTACTTC
TRBV2	TRBJ2-4	NA	TRBD2	CASIAGGAKNIQYF	TGTGCCAGTATAGCGGGAGGGGCCAAAAACATTCAGTACTTC
TRBV7-8	TRBJ2-7	few	TRBD1	CASSRAETGVQYF	TGTGCCAGCAGCCGAGCAGAGACAGGGGTGCAGTACTTC
TRBV9	TRBJ2-4	NA	NA	CASSVGSGTKNIQYF	TGTGCCAGCAGCGTAGGTTCTGGCACCAAAAACATTCAGTACTTC
TRBV6-1	TRBJ1-4	NA	TRBD1	CASSETTGGGNEKLFF	TGTGCCAGCAGTGAAACCACAGGGGGTGGTAATGAAAAACTGTTTTTT
TRBV18	TRBJ2-2	many	TRBD1	CASSPLDRANTGELFF	TGTGCCAGCTCACCGCTGGACAGGGCGAACACCGGGGAGCTGTTTTTT
TRBV27	TRBJ2-2	NA	TRBD1	CASRYGGQANTGELFF	TGTGCCAGCAGGTATGGGGGACAGGCGAACACCGGGGAGCTGTTTTTT
TRBV18	TRBJ2-7	NA	TRBD1	CASQGQGEEQYF	TGTGCCAGCCAGGGACAGGGTGAAGAGCAGTACTTC
TRBV27	TRBJ2-1	NA	NA	CASSLDYNEQFF	TGTGCCAGCAGTTTAGATTACAATGAGCAGTTCTTC
TRBV19	TRBJ1-2	NA	NA	CASSPWTAYGYTF	TGTGCCAGTAGTCCTTGGACTGCCTATGGCTACACCTTC
TRBV6-6	TRBJ2-7	NA	NA	CASSYVASSYEQYF	TGTGCCAGCAGTTACGTTGCCAGTTCCTACGAGCAGTACTTC
TRBV28	TRBJ2-5	NA	NA	CASGRVQETQYF	TGTGCCAGCGGTCGGGTTCAAGAGACCCAGTACTTC
TRBV19	TRBJ1-2	NA	TRBD1	CASSIEGRGVYGYTF	TGTGCCAGTAGTATAGAAGGCAGGGGGGTCTATGGCTACACCTTC
TRBV28	TRBJ2-7	NA	TRBD2	CASSRPGRGRSYEQYF	TGTGCCAGCAGTCGCCCAGGGAGGGGACGTTCCTACGAGCAGTACTTC
TRBV10-2	TRBJ2-7	few	TRBD2	CASRASGRASYEQYF	TGCGCCAGCAGAGCTAGCGGGAGGGCCTCCTACGAGCAGTACTTC
TRBV27	TRBJ1-4	NA	TRBD1	CASSLGGQPNEKLFF	TGTGCCAGCAGTTTAGGGGGACAGCCGAATGAAAAACTGTTTTTT
TRBV5-1	TRBJ2-4	few	NA	CASSGGQLKNIQYF	TGCGCCAGCAGCGGAGGACAGCTCAAAAACATTCAGTACTTC
TRBV5-1	TRBJ1-1	once	TRBD1	CASRKFRDRGFEAFF	TGCGCCAGCAGAAAATTCCGGGACAGGGGTTTCGAAGCTTTCTTT
TRBV4-1	TRBJ2-2	few	NA	CASSQDWTGELFF	TGCGCCAGCAGCCAAGACTGGACCGGGGAGCTGTTTTTT
TRBV7-3	TRBJ2-1	once	TRBD2	CASSFSGATYNEQFF	TGTGCCAGCAGCTTTAGCGGGGCGACCTACAATGAGCAGTTCTTC